This section outlines one T cell receptor beta chain sequence together with its context. The sample is drawn from a study of blood T cell repertoires in COVID-19. Study as a whole: Spain, Italy and the United States supplied samples that represented acute and convalescent COVID-19. In each case, the material was cDNA or gDNA derived from T cells, B-cell-depleted T cells, or PBMCs.

As processed by the authors: Amplifying reference gene primers gave estimates of nucleated cell counts. Sequencing was performed with immunoSEQ multiplex PCR; in TCRdb, only in-frame clones are kept and a portion is missing. The V and J calls and clone size are taken from that table; D and trimming were inferred from the DNA. Of 24,000 or so clones in the sample, about nine tenths were seen once. Sequenced input: peripheral blood. The TCR was taken from a woman of 80 years or more with active or convalescent COVID-19.

The CDR3 sequence is CATSPRRTSGSETQYF. The CDR3 coding sequence is TGTGCCACCAGCCCGCGCCGAACTAGCGGGAGTGAGACCCAGTACTTC. The J gene is TRBJ2-5, the V gene TRBV15, with TRBD2 matching over 11 bases. This CDR3 comprises 16 residues. The V segment lost 5 bases and the J segment 5 bases; nucleotides outside the gene matches: 10. Germline V gene lookup returns CDR1 LNHNV and CDR2 YYDKDF (reference sequence).